The clone carrying this T cell receptor beta chain was counted between two and nine times. Its antigen is still unknown. Every TCR cDNA molecule carried a tag that served as a unique molecular identifier. TCRdb reprocessed the 5' RACE reads via MiXCR and lists one record per CDR3 protein. Altogether approximately 92,000 distinct CDR3 sequences are present, 10% to 15% being singletons, with the ten largest covering more than 40%. This record comes from a study of spatial heterogeneity in lung cancer. Background on the study: On average, each unique TCR and UMI combination appeared more than ten times in raw reads.

This CDR3 comprises 14 residues. Germline V lookup: CDR1 MNHEY, CDR2 SMNVEV (reference sequence). V was clipped by 4 bases and J by 2 bases, with 11 bases between them. The time point was: sample taken at primary tumor resection. Tumor, nontumor lung or frozen PBMC supplied whole RNA that was sequenced unsorted. The approximately 70 donors had untreated early-stage non-small cell lung cancer. Broader study findings: Resection saw ubiquitous expanded tumor TCRs appear in blood more than follow-up did.

The sample here was PBMCs, taken at surgery. The TCR sequence derives from a male donor with early-stage non-small cell lung cancer. The chain combines TRBV27 with TRBJ1-2; D is possibly TRBD1 (6 bases). CDR3 in amino acids: CASSSAGANYGYTF. As DNA, the CDR3 is TGTGCCAGCAGTTCCGCGGGGGCCAACTATGGCTACACCTTC.